The rows below give T cell receptor beta chains drawn from one sample of a study of CD8+CD57+ T cells in acquired aplastic anemia. TCRdb reanalysed the reads using MiXCR and keeps one entry per CDR3 protein. The table shows about 160,000 distinct CDR3 sequences, with 48% occurring only once. The sample consisted of sorted CD4+, CD8+, or CD8+CD57+ T cells (not recorded which) from PBMCs. The receptors shown here come from a human donor with aplastic anemia. Both conserved end residues are trimmed from each CDR3. Fields, in order: J gene, V gene, CDR3 length, CDR3 protein.

J: TRBJ1-5; V: TRBV11-2; length: 12; CDR3: ASRAPGGNQPQH
J: TRBJ1-2; V: TRBV9; length: 13; CDR3: ASRPSPGTDLYYT
J: TRBJ2-3; V: TRBV19; length: 15; CDR3: ASSDPRASGSQDTQY
J: TRBJ2-2; V: TRBV9; length: 13; CDR3: ASSPQGGGAGELF
J: TRBJ1-2; V: TRBV29-1; length: 9; CDR3: SAGGNYGYT
J: TRBJ2-2; V: TRBV29-1; length: 13; CDR3: SVAQGGGRTGELF
J: TRBJ2-1; V: TRBV10-3; length: 12; CDR3: AISESIGTNEQF
J: TRBJ2-7; V: TRBV7-3; length: 13; CDR3: ASSLGTSGIYEQY
J: TRBJ2-2; V: TRBV10-3; length: 11; CDR3: AIRPKSTGELF
J: TRBJ2-6; V: TRBV19; length: 10; CDR3: AGASGANVLT
J: TRBJ2-7; V: TRBV2; length: 11; CDR3: ASSEREGLEQY
J: TRBJ2-1; V: TRBV6-2/TRBV6-3; length: 14; CDR3: ASSYLIAGDLNEQF
J: TRBJ2-2; V: TRBV6-1; length: 13; CDR3: ASSTGQTYTGELF
J: TRBJ1-2; V: TRBV29-1; length: 12; CDR3: SVEAQGANYGYT
J: TRBJ2-7; V: TRBV11-2; length: 14; CDR3: ASSLPDRVSSYEQY
J: TRBJ2-2; V: TRBV28; length: 10; CDR3: AIPGNTGELF
J: TRBJ2-1; V: TRBV7-8; length: 13; CDR3: ASSIPPTDPNEQF
J: TRBJ1-2; V: TRBV2; length: 11; CDR3: ASSVETDYGYT
J: TRBJ1-5; V: TRBV2; length: 13; CDR3: ASSEGQGFGQPQH
J: TRBJ1-1; V: TRBV7-8; length: 12; CDR3: ASSLGTSNTVAF
J: TRBJ2-1; V: TRBV19; length: 13; CDR3: ASSIEWDSYNEQF
J: TRBJ2-5; V: TRBV4-1; length: 11; CDR3: ASSQVSSETQY
J: TRBJ2-7; V: TRBV5-8; length: 12; CDR3: ASRLQGSTYEQY
J: TRBJ1-1; V: TRBV2; length: 11; CDR3: ASTGQVNTEAF
J: TRBJ2-1; V: TRBV9; length: 13; CDR3: ASSADRAPDNEQF
J: TRBJ2-7; V: TRBV19; length: 13; CDR3: ASRSFGTATYEQY
J: TRBJ2-1; V: TRBV4-1; length: 10; CDR3: ASSSEFDEQF
J: TRBJ1-2; V: TRBV9; length: 15; CDR3: ASSVVPGQASNYGYT
J: TRBJ2-5; V: TRBV20-1; length: 12; CDR3: SARDGGGQETQY
J: TRBJ2-3; V: TRBV6-1; length: 14; CDR3: ASNGLAGSFTDTQY
J: TRBJ2-7; V: TRBV29-1; length: 13; CDR3: SASSDGTGESGQY
J: TRBJ1-2; V: TRBV5-1; length: 11; CDR3: ASSLGARDGYT
J: TRBJ2-5; V: TRBV7-8; length: 14; CDR3: ASSLAGGGPTETQY